These T cell receptor beta chains were read from a single sample in a study of yellow fever vaccine responses in identical twins. TCRdb re-called the RT-PCR reads with MiXCR, one entry per CDR3 protein. Altogether 30,000 to 40,000 distinct CDR3 sequences are present, about three fifths being singletons, with the ten largest covering roughly 4.7%. The material sequenced was T cells from blood (PBMCs), unsorted or a sorted subset (not recorded which), taken before or after yellow fever vaccination (not recorded which). All receptors derive from a woman aged 18-29 years who received the yellow fever vaccine. CDR3s include the opening cysteine and the closing phenylalanine or tryptophan. The D gene is left open where the match is weak. Size is stated for part of the rows, as once, few or many counts, or as a class when the clone is expanded.

CDR3aa: CASSPIQGGEQFF
CDR3nt: TGTGCCAGCAGTCCGATACAGGGAGGCGAGCAGTTCTTC
abundance: -
j_gene: TRBJ2-1
d_gene: -
v_gene: TRBV27

CDR3aa: CASRAENTEAFF
CDR3nt: TGTGCCAGCAGGGCAGAGAACACTGAAGCTTTCTTT
abundance: -
j_gene: TRBJ1-1
d_gene: -
v_gene: TRBV5-5

CDR3aa: CSVESYGRYGYTF
CDR3nt: TGCAGCGTTGAGTCGTACGGACGATATGGCTACACCTTC
abundance: once
j_gene: TRBJ1-2
d_gene: -
v_gene: TRBV29-1

CDR3aa: CASSPSYGPAVNRYTF
CDR3nt: TGCGCCAGCAGCCCCTCGTACGGCCCTGCTGTGAATCGCTACACCTTC
abundance: -
j_gene: TRBJ1-2
d_gene: -
v_gene: TRBV4-1

CDR3aa: CASSLFAGVNTEAFF
CDR3nt: TGTGCCAGCAGTTTATTTGCAGGGGTGAACACTGAAGCTTTCTTT
abundance: -
j_gene: TRBJ1-1
d_gene: -
v_gene: TRBV27

CDR3aa: CASSQVITENQPQHF
CDR3nt: TGTGCCAGCAGCCAAGTTATAACAGAAAATCAGCCCCAGCATTTT
abundance: -
j_gene: TRBJ1-5
d_gene: -
v_gene: TRBV3-1

CDR3aa: CSTERGKAQHF
CDR3nt: TGCAGTACCGAACGCGGGAAAGCCCAGCATTTT
abundance: -
j_gene: TRBJ1-5
d_gene: -
v_gene: TRBV20-1

CDR3aa: CSARGDRNTEAFF
CDR3nt: TGCAGTGCTAGGGGGGACAGGAACACTGAAGCTTTCTTT
abundance: -
j_gene: TRBJ1-1
d_gene: TRBD1
v_gene: TRBV20-1

CDR3aa: CASSVDTAAPLHF
CDR3nt: TGTGCCAGCAGCGTCGACACGGCAGCACCCCTCCACTTT
abundance: -
j_gene: TRBJ1-6
d_gene: -
v_gene: TRBV7-8

CDR3aa: CSVDGTSGGNNEQFF
CDR3nt: TGCAGCGTTGATGGGACTAGCGGGGGAAACAATGAGCAGTTCTTC
abundance: few
j_gene: TRBJ2-1
d_gene: TRBD2
v_gene: TRBV29-1

CDR3aa: CASSLTGQQETQYF
CDR3nt: TGTGCCAGCAGTTTGACAGGGCAGCAAGAGACCCAGTACTTC
abundance: -
j_gene: TRBJ2-5
d_gene: TRBD1
v_gene: TRBV12-3/TRBV12-4

CDR3aa: CSVKPEAFF
CDR3nt: TGCAGCGTGAAACCTGAAGCTTTCTTT
abundance: -
j_gene: TRBJ1-1
d_gene: -
v_gene: TRBV29-1

CDR3aa: CASSELYNEQFF
CDR3nt: TGTGCCAGCAGTGAATTGTACAATGAGCAGTTCTTC
abundance: -
j_gene: TRBJ2-1
d_gene: -
v_gene: TRBV25-1

CDR3aa: CASSVGYNEQFF
CDR3nt: TGTGCCAGCAGCGTAGGTTACAATGAGCAGTTCTTC
abundance: few
j_gene: TRBJ2-1
d_gene: -
v_gene: TRBV28

CDR3aa: CASSLVVGLAKDTQYF
CDR3nt: TGTGCCAGCAGCTTAGTTGTCGGACTAGCAAAGGATACGCAGTATTTT
abundance: -
j_gene: TRBJ2-3
d_gene: TRBD2
v_gene: TRBV11-3

CDR3aa: CASSGYGRSYNEQFF
CDR3nt: TGTGCCAGCAGTGGCTACGGGAGATCCTACAATGAGCAGTTCTTC
abundance: -
j_gene: TRBJ2-1
d_gene: -
v_gene: TRBV6-1

CDR3aa: CASSEVGGKETQYF
CDR3nt: TGCGCCAGCAGTGAGGTAGGAGGCAAAGAGACCCAGTACTTC
abundance: -
j_gene: TRBJ2-5
d_gene: -
v_gene: TRBV10-1

CDR3aa: CASSGTSGGLKTQYF
CDR3nt: TGTGCCAGCAGTGGGACTAGCGGGGGTTTAAAGACCCAGTACTTC
abundance: -
j_gene: TRBJ2-5
d_gene: TRBD2
v_gene: TRBV2

CDR3aa: CSAPLLAANTGELFF
CDR3nt: TGCAGTGCTCCCCTTTTAGCGGCGAACACCGGGGAGCTGTTTTTT
abundance: few
j_gene: TRBJ2-2
d_gene: -
v_gene: TRBV20-1

CDR3aa: CASSEGLAASTDTQYF
CDR3nt: TGTGCCAGCAGTGAAGGACTAGCGGCTAGCACAGATACGCAGTATTTT
abundance: -
j_gene: TRBJ2-3
d_gene: TRBD2
v_gene: TRBV2

CDR3aa: CASSPWRERGLHNEQFF
CDR3nt: TGTGCCAGCAGTCCGTGGAGGGAGCGGGGACTTCACAATGAGCAGTTCTTC
abundance: few
j_gene: TRBJ2-1
d_gene: TRBD2
v_gene: TRBV12-3/TRBV12-4

CDR3aa: CASSFIGGLGTDTQYF
CDR3nt: TGTGCCAGCTCTTTCATCGGGGGGCTTGGCACAGATACGCAGTATTTT
abundance: once
j_gene: TRBJ2-3
d_gene: -
v_gene: TRBV18

CDR3aa: CSVSGGGEQFF
CDR3nt: TGCAGCGTCTCAGGGGGTGGTGAGCAGTTCTTC
abundance: few
j_gene: TRBJ2-1
d_gene: TRBD1
v_gene: TRBV29-1

CDR3aa: CASSDFGWTTDTQYF
CDR3nt: TGCGCCAGCAGCGACTTTGGTTGGACCACAGATACGCAGTATTTT
abundance: -
j_gene: TRBJ2-3
d_gene: -
v_gene: TRBV5-1

CDR3aa: CASSSYRVNTGELFF
CDR3nt: TGTGCCAGCAGTTCTTACAGGGTGAACACCGGGGAGCTGTTTTTT
abundance: -
j_gene: TRBJ2-2
d_gene: -
v_gene: TRBV6-9

CDR3aa: CASSLAGSGAFF
CDR3nt: TGTGCCAGCAGCTTAGCGGGGAGTGGAGCTTTCTTT
abundance: -
j_gene: TRBJ1-1
d_gene: -
v_gene: TRBV11-1

CDR3aa: CASRLSRQGGNSPLHF
CDR3nt: TGCGCCAGCAGGCTCAGCCGACAGGGGGGGAATTCACCCCTCCACTTT
abundance: -
j_gene: TRBJ1-6
d_gene: TRBD1
v_gene: TRBV4-1

CDR3aa: CASSLGGGAYNEQFF
CDR3nt: TGTGCCAGCAGCTTGGGAGGGGGGGCGTACAATGAGCAGTTCTTC
abundance: few
j_gene: TRBJ2-1
d_gene: -
v_gene: TRBV5-4

CDR3aa: CASSVLSGGRQNEQFF
CDR3nt: TGTGCCAGCAGCGTCCTTAGCGGAGGCCGCCAGAATGAGCAGTTCTTC
abundance: few
j_gene: TRBJ2-1
d_gene: -
v_gene: TRBV9

CDR3aa: CATSRGEETQYF
CDR3nt: TGTGCCACCAGCAGGGGAGAGGAGACCCAGTACTTC
abundance: -
j_gene: TRBJ2-5
d_gene: -
v_gene: TRBV15

CDR3aa: CASSLEGLRQETQYF
CDR3nt: TGCGCCAGCAGCTTGGAGGGACTCCGCCAAGAGACCCAGTACTTC
abundance: few
j_gene: TRBJ2-5
d_gene: -
v_gene: TRBV5-1

CDR3aa: CASSQARTVNSPLHF
CDR3nt: TGTGCCAGCAGCCAAGCGAGAACAGTTAATTCACCCCTCCACTTT
abundance: -
j_gene: TRBJ1-6
d_gene: -
v_gene: TRBV3-1

CDR3aa: CASSFPTSGGPYTGELFF
CDR3nt: TGCGCCAGCAGCTTCCCCACTAGCGGGGGGCCCTACACCGGGGAGCTGTTTTTT
abundance: -
j_gene: TRBJ2-2
d_gene: TRBD2
v_gene: TRBV5-1